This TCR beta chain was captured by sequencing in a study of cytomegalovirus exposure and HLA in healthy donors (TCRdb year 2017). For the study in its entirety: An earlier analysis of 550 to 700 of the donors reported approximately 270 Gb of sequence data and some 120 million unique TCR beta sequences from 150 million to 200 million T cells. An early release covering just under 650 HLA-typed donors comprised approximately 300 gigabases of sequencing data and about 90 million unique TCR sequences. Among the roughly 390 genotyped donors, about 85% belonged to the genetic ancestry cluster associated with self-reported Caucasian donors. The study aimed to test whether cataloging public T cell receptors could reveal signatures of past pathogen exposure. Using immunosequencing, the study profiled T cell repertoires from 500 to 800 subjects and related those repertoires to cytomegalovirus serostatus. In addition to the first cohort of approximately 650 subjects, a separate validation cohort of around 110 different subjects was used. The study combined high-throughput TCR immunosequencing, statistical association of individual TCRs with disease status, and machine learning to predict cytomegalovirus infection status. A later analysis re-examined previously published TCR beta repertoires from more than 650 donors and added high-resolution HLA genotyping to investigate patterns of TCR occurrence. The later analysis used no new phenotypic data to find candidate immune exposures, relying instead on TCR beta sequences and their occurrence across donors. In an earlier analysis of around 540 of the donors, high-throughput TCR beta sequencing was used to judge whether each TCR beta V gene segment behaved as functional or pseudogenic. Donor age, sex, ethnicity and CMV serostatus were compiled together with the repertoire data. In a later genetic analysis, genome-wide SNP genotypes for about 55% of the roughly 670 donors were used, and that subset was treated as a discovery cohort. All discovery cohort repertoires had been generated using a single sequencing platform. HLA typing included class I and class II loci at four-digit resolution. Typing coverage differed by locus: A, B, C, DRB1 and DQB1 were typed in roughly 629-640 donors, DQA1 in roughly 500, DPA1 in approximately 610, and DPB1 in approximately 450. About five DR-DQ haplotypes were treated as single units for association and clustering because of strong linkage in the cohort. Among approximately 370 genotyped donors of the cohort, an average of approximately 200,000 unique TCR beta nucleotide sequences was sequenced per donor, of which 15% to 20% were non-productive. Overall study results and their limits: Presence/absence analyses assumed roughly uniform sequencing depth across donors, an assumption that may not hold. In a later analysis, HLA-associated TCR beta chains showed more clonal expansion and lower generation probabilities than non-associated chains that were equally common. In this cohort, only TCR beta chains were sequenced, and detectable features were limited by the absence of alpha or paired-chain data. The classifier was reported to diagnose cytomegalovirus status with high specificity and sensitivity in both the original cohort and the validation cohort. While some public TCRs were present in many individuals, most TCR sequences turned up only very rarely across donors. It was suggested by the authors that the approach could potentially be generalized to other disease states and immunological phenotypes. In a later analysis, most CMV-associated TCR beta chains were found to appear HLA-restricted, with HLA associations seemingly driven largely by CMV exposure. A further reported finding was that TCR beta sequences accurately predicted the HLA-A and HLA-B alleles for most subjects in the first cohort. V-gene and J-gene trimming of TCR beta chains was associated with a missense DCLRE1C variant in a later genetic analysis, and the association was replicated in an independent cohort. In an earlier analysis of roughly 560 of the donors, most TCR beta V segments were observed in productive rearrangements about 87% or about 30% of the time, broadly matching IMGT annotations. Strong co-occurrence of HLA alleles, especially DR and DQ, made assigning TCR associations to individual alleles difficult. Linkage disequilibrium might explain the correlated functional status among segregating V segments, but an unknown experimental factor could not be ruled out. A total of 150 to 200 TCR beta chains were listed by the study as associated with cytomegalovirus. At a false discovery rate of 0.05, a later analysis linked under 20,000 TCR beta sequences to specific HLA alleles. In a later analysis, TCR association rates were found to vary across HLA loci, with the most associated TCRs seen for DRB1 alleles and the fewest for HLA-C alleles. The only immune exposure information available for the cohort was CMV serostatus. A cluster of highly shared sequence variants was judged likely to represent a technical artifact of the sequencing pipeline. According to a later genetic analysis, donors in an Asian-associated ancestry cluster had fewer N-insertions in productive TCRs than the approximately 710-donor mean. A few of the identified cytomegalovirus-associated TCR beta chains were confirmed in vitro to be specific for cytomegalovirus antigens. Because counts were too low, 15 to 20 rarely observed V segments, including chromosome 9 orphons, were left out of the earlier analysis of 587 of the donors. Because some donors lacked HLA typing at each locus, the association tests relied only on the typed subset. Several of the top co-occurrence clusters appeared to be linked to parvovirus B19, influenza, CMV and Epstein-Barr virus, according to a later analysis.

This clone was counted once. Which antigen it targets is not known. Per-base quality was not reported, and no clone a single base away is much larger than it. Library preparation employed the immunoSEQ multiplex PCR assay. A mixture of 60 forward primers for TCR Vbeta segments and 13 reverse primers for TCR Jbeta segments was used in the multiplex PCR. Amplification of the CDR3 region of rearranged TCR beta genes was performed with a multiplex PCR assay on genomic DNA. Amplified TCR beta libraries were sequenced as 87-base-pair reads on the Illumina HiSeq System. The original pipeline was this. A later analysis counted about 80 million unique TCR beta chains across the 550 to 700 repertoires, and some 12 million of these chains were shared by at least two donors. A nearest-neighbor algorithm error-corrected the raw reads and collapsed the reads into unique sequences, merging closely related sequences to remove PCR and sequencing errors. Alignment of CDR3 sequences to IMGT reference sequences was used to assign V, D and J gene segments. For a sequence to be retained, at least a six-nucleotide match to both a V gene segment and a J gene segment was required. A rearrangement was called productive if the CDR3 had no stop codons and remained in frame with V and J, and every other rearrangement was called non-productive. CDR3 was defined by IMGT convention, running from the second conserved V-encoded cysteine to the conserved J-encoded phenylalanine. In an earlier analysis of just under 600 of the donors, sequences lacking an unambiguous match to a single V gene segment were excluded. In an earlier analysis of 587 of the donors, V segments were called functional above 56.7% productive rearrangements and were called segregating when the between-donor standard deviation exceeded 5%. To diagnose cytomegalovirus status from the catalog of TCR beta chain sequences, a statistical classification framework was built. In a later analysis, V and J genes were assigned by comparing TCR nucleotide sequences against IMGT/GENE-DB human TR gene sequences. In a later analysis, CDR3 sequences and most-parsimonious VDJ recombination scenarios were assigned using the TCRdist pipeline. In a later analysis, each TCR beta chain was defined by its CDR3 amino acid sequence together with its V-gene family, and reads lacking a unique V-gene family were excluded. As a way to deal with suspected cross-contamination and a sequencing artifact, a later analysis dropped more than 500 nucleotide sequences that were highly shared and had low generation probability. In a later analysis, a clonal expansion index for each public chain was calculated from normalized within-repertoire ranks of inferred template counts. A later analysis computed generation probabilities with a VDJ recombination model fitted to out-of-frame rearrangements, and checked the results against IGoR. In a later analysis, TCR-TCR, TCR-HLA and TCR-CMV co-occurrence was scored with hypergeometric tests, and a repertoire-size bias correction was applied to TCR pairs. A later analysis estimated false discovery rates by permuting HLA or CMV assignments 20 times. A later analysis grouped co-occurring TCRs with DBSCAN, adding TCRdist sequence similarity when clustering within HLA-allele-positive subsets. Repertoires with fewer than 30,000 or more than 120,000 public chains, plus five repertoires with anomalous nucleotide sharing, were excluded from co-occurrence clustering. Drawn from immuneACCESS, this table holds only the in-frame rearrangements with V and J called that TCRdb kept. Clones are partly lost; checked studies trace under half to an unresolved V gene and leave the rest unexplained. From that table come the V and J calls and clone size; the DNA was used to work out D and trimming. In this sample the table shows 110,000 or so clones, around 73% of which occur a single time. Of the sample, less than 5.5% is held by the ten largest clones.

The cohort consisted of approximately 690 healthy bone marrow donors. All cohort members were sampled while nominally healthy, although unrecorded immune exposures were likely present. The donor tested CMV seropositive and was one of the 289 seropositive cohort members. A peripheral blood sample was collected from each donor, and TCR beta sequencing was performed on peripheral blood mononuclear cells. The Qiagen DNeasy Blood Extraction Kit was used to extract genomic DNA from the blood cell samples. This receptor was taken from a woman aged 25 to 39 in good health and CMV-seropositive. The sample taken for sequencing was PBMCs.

The CDR3 reads CAWRLAGGIEQYF. In nucleotides, the sequence is TGTGCCTGGAGGCTAGCGGGAGGCATCGAGCAGTACTTC. The chain uses TRBV30 and TRBJ2-7; 11 central nucleotides agree with TRBD2. Ends trimmed: V by 3 bases, J by 6 bases; bases unmatched to a gene: 4. For CDR1 and CDR2, the germline V gene (reference sequence) lists GTSNPN and SVGIG. From the cysteine up to the phenylalanine, the CDR3 has a length of 13 residues. Only the CDR3 part of the read is kept: 39 bases, read in frame from the first base. The CDR3, completed at both ends by the reference TRBV30 and TRBJ2-7 genes, gives the full variable domain SQTIHQWPATLVQPVGSPLSLECTVEGTSNPNLYWYRQAAGRGLQLLFYSVGIGQISSEVPQNLSASRPQDRQFILSSKKLLLSDSGFYLCAWRLAGGIEQYFGPGTRLTVT.